The 24 T cell receptor beta chains below come from one sample, sequenced in a study of T cell repertoires in cytomegalovirus infection. TCRdb ran MiXCR on the reads and lists one entry per CDR3 protein. The sample holds under 200,000 distinct CDR3 sequences; roughly 9% are singletons and the top ten take approximately 4.6%. The specimen was PBMCs. Receptors originate from a human donor in good health (CMV status not recorded). Some clones in this sample may be carry-over from other donors' samples.

The DNA of the CDR3 is TGTGCCAGCAGATTTACCGGGACAGGGTCGAATGGCTACACCTTC. Its translation: CASRFTGTGSNGYTF. The chain combines TRBV2 with TRBJ1-2; 9 nucleotides line up with TRBD1. The CDR3 runs 15 residues. V gave up 6 bases and J gave up 6 bases; unmatched junction bases: 11. CDR1 is SNHLY, CDR2 FYNNEI, per germline.

This clonotype was seen ten or more times. The genes are TRBV6-2 or TRBV6-3 and TRBJ2-5, with D tentatively TRBD1 (5 bases). The V gene lost 7 bases and the J gene lost 3 bases, with 12 bases spanning the gap. There are 13 residues in the CDR3. Germline CDR1 MNHEY, CDR2 SVGEGT. The CDR3 is CASTDRREETQYF. Here the CDR3 DNA reads TGTGCCAGCACCGACCGCAGGGAAGAGACCCAGTACTTC.

This clonotype was counted only a few times. The V call is TRBV7-9, the J call TRBJ1-2; tentatively, D is TRBD1 (6 bases). The CDR3 spans 14 residues. Germline V gene lookup returns CDR1 SEHNR and CDR2 FQNEAQ (reference sequence). V lost 3 bases to trimming and J lost 4 bases, with 12 bases between them. CDR3 sequence (DNA): TGTGCCAGCAGCTTTGAGGCAGGGGCCTATGGCTACACCTTC. Amino acids: CASSFEAGAYGYTF.

This clonotype was counted ten times or more. The V and J genes are TRBV7-2 and TRBJ2-3; the match to TRBD2 covers 12 bases. This CDR3 has 19 amino acids. The germline CDR1 and CDR2 sequences are SGHTA and FQGNSA. The ends lost 5 bases at V and 2 bases at J; junction bases unmatched: 14. The CDR3 DNA reads as TGTGCCAGCAGCCCACTAGCGGGAGGACCGTTCCCGACCACAGATACGCAGTATTTT. Translating gives CASSPLAGGPFPTTDTQYF.

This rearrangement joins TRBV5-6 to TRBJ2-5; D ambiguous. The CDR3 totals 14 residues. V shed 0 bases and J shed 4 bases, with 10 bases lying between them. From germline, CDR1 is SGHDT and CDR2 YYEEEE. The CDR3 coding sequence is TGTGCCAGCAGCTTGGTAGGGAATTCAGAGACCCAGTACTTC. It is translated as CASSLVGNSETQYF.

This clonotype was counted many times. The V gene is TRBV11-2, the J gene TRBJ2-5; D is tentatively TRBD1 or TRBD2 (5 bases each). This CDR3 comprises 17 residues. Trimming removed 1 base at V and 3 bases at J, with 18 bases between. From germline, CDR1 is SGHAT and CDR2 FQNNGV. CDR3 DNA sequence: TGTGCCAGCAGCTTAGCCCCACGGGACGGAACTAAAGAGACCCAGTACTTC. It is translated as CASSLAPRDGTKETQYF.

Ten or more counts support this clonotype. The rearrangement joins TRBV28 to TRBJ2-7; D is possibly TRBD2 (5 bases). Per germline, CDR1 MDHEN and CDR2 SYDVKM. Between the trimmed V and J ends, which lost 6 bases and 3 bases, there was a span of 15 bases. The CDR3 is 14 amino acids. The CDR3 bases are TGTGCCAGCAGCCCGCCGGGAAGCGGCTACGAGCAGTACTTC. Amino acid sequence: CASSPPGSGYEQYF.

This clonotype was seen repeatedly, ten times or more. The chain employs TRBV12-3 or TRBV12-4 and TRBJ1-5; no definite D call. The CDR3 loop spans 15 amino acids. Trimming removed 5 bases at V and 3 bases at J, with 14 bases between. The CDR3 loop is CASSQTAAINQPQHF. DNA for the CDR3: TGTGCCAGCAGTCAGACCGCAGCTATCAATCAGCCCCAGCATTTT.

This clonotype appeared many times. The chain has TRBV15 and TRBJ2-5, with 10 bases matching TRBD1. CDR3 length equals 18 residues. V shed 5 bases and J 4 bases; nucleotides not matched to a gene: 16. Looked up from germline, CDR1 is LNHNV and CDR2 is YYDKDF (reference sequence). This CDR3 is CATSVRQGAIGIGETQYF. The CDR3 coding sequence is TGTGCCACCAGCGTTCGACAGGGGGCTATCGGGATCGGAGAGACCCAGTACTTC.

This clonotype was detected ten times or more. The V and J genes are TRBV28 and TRBJ2-7; tentatively, D is TRBD2 (5 bases). V shed 4 bases and J shed 3 bases, with 16 bases lying between them. Germline V lookup: CDR1 MDHEN, CDR2 SYDVKM. The CDR3 is made up of 15 amino acids. The CDR3 is CASSSPGAGGYEQYF. The DNA for the CDR3 is TGTGCCAGCAGTTCCCCGGGTGCGGGTGGCTACGAGCAGTACTTC.

The chain joins TRBV29-1 to TRBJ1-1; D call uncertain. Trimming removed 7 bases from V and 0 bases from J, with 9 bases in between. The CDR3 length is 12 residues. Germline assignment: CDR1 SQVTM and CDR2 ANQGSEA. CDR3 loop: CSAPLLNTEAFF. The CDR3 DNA is TGCAGCGCCCCCCTTTTGAACACTGAAGCTTTCTTT.

This clonotype was counted ten times or more. The chain employs TRBV12-3 or TRBV12-4 and TRBJ2-3; D is unresolved. V lost 1 base and J 11 bases, leaving 10 bases between the germline ends. The CDR3 consists of 12 residues. In DNA form, the CDR3 reads TGTGCCAGCAGTTTAGTTCTCAGACAGCAGTATTTT. Translating it yields CASSLVLRQQYF.

The chain uses TRBV20-1 and TRBJ2-7; 9 nucleotides agree with TRBD2. The CDR3 is 14 residues long. With V trimmed by 6 bases and J by 0 bases, 6 bases remained unmatched. Germline loops: CDR1 DFQATT, CDR2 SNEGSKA (reference sequence). CDR3 region: CSAGYSGSSYEQYF. As DNA, the CDR3 is TGCAGTGCCGGGTATAGCGGGAGCTCCTACGAGCAGTACTTC.

This clonotype has more than one count but fewer than ten. This chain joins TRBV3-1 and TRBJ2-2; tentative D call: TRBD1 (6 bases). Germline V gene sequence: CDR1 LGHDT, CDR2 YNNKEL (reference sequence). The length of the CDR3 is 13 residues. Trimming cost V 4 bases and J 9 bases, with 12 bases left between them. The CDR3 reads CASSRQGGRELFF. The CDR3 DNA reads as TGTGCCAGCAGCCGTCAAGGGGGTCGGGAGCTGTTTTTT.

This clonotype was observed a few times. The chain employs TRBV5-6 and TRBJ1-1; 9 bases fit TRBD1. Germline CDR1 SGHDT, CDR2 YYEEEE. V trimming: 3 bases; J trimming: 11 bases; junction bases outside the gene matches: 11. The CDR3 contains 14 residues. The DNA of the CDR3 is TGTGCCAGCAGCTCGCCCGGACAGGGGAAGGTCGCTTTCTTT. Amino acid sequence: CASSSPGQGKVAFF.

This clonotype was seen at least ten times. The V gene is TRBV5-1, the J gene TRBJ2-7; D possibly corresponds to TRBD1 (5 bases). Germline CDR1 is SGHRS and CDR2 is YFSETQ. The V and J ends lost 7 bases and 0 bases respectively, with 14 bases between them. The CDR3 loop spans 14 amino acids. As DNA, the CDR3 is TGCGCCAGCTCACATATGCAGGGCTCCTACGAGCAGTACTTC. Amino acids: CASSHMQGSYEQYF.

This clonotype occurred many times. V is TRBV7-6 and J is TRBJ2-5, with D perhaps TRBD1 or TRBD2 (5 bases each). The CDR3 runs to 13 residues. The germline V gene has CDR1 SGHVS and CDR2 FNYEAQ. V lost 10 bases and J lost 3, with 15 bases in between. CDR3 nucleotide sequence: TGTGCCACGCGGGCACTAGGGGAAGAGACCCAGTACTTC. This sequence encodes CATRALGEETQYF.

This clonotype was counted a few times. The chain employs TRBV11-3 and TRBJ2-7, with 7 bases identical to TRBD1. CDR1 is SGHNT and CDR2 is YENEEA in the germline V gene. This CDR3 is built from 15 residues. The trim removed 5 bases at V and 2 bases at J, leaving 9 bases unmatched. CDR3 coding DNA: TGTGCCAGCAGCCAACAAACAGGGGCCGCCTACGAGCAGTACTTC. Amino acids: CASSQQTGAAYEQYF.

This clonotype was observed a handful of times. J is TRBJ2-1 and V is TRBV24-1; tentative D call: TRBD2 (5 bases). This CDR3 spans 15 amino acids. Trimming shortened V by 4 bases and J by 2 bases, and 11 bases separated the two germline ends. Germline V gene data show CDR1 as KGHDR and CDR2 as SFDVKD. The chain's CDR3 is CATSESGVTYNEQFF. The CDR3 DNA follows: TGTGCCACCAGTGAAAGCGGAGTTACCTACAATGAGCAGTTCTTC.

Many counts were recorded for this clonotype. The rearrangement links TRBV29-1 to TRBJ2-1; TRBD2 matches 8 bases. Trimming took 7 bases from V and 7 from J; bases not matched to a gene: 12. Germline V CDR1 and CDR2: SQVTM, ANQGSEA. The CDR3 is 14 residues long. The CDR3 nucleotides are TGCAGCGGTACTGCCGGGACTAGAAGGAATGAGCAGTTCTTC. Protein sequence: CSGTAGTRRNEQFF.

A few counts support this clonotype. This chain joins TRBV20-1 and TRBJ1-1, with 8 bases that match TRBD1. V lost 0 bases to trimming and J lost 6 bases; unmatched junction nucleotides: 3. The CDR3 contains 13 residues. The germline CDR1 and CDR2 sequences are DFQATT and SNEGSKA (reference sequence). The CDR3 region is CSARDHRGAEAFF. The DNA of the CDR3 is TGCAGTGCTAGAGATCACAGGGGGGCTGAAGCTTTCTTT.

The chain links TRBV19 to TRBJ2-1, with 7 positions matching TRBD2. This CDR3 spans 15 amino acids. The germline V gene has CDR1 LNHDA and CDR2 SQIVND (reference sequence). The V gene end was trimmed by 8 bases and the J gene end by 5 bases; junction bases not matched to a gene: 12. CDR3 region: CASSLPGLPDNEQFF. DNA for the CDR3: TGTGCCAGTTCCCTCCCGGGACTACCCGACAATGAGCAGTTCTTC. The variable domain in full, with the rest retrieved from reference TRBV19 and TRBJ2-1, is DGGITQSPKYLFRKEGQNVTLSCEQNLNHDAMYWYRQDPGQGLRLIYYSQIVNDFQKGDIAEGYSVSREKKESFPLTVTSAQKNPTAFYLCASSLPGLPDNEQFFGPGTRLTVL.

At least ten counts were recorded for this clonotype. The rearrangement joins TRBV20-1 to TRBJ1-5; TRBD1 agrees at 12 bases. Germline V lookup: CDR1 DFQATT, CDR2 SNEGSKA (reference sequence). After removal of 4 bases from V and 5 bases from J, the junction contained 6 bases not matched to a gene. This CDR3 spans 15 amino acids. CDR3 residues: CSATNGTGGHQPQHF. DNA for the CDR3: TGCAGTGCTACCAACGGGACAGGGGGCCATCAGCCCCAGCATTTT.

The chain is built from TRBV29-1 and TRBJ2-2, with 8 bases identical to TRBD1. The V segment lost 4 bases and the J segment 0 bases; nucleotides outside the gene matches: 4. Germline V gives CDR1 SQVTM, CDR2 ANQGSEA. The CDR3 runs 15 residues. CDR3 amino acids: CSVADRGPNTGELFF. CDR3 bases: TGCAGCGTTGCCGACAGGGGACCGAACACCGGGGAGCTGTTTTTT.